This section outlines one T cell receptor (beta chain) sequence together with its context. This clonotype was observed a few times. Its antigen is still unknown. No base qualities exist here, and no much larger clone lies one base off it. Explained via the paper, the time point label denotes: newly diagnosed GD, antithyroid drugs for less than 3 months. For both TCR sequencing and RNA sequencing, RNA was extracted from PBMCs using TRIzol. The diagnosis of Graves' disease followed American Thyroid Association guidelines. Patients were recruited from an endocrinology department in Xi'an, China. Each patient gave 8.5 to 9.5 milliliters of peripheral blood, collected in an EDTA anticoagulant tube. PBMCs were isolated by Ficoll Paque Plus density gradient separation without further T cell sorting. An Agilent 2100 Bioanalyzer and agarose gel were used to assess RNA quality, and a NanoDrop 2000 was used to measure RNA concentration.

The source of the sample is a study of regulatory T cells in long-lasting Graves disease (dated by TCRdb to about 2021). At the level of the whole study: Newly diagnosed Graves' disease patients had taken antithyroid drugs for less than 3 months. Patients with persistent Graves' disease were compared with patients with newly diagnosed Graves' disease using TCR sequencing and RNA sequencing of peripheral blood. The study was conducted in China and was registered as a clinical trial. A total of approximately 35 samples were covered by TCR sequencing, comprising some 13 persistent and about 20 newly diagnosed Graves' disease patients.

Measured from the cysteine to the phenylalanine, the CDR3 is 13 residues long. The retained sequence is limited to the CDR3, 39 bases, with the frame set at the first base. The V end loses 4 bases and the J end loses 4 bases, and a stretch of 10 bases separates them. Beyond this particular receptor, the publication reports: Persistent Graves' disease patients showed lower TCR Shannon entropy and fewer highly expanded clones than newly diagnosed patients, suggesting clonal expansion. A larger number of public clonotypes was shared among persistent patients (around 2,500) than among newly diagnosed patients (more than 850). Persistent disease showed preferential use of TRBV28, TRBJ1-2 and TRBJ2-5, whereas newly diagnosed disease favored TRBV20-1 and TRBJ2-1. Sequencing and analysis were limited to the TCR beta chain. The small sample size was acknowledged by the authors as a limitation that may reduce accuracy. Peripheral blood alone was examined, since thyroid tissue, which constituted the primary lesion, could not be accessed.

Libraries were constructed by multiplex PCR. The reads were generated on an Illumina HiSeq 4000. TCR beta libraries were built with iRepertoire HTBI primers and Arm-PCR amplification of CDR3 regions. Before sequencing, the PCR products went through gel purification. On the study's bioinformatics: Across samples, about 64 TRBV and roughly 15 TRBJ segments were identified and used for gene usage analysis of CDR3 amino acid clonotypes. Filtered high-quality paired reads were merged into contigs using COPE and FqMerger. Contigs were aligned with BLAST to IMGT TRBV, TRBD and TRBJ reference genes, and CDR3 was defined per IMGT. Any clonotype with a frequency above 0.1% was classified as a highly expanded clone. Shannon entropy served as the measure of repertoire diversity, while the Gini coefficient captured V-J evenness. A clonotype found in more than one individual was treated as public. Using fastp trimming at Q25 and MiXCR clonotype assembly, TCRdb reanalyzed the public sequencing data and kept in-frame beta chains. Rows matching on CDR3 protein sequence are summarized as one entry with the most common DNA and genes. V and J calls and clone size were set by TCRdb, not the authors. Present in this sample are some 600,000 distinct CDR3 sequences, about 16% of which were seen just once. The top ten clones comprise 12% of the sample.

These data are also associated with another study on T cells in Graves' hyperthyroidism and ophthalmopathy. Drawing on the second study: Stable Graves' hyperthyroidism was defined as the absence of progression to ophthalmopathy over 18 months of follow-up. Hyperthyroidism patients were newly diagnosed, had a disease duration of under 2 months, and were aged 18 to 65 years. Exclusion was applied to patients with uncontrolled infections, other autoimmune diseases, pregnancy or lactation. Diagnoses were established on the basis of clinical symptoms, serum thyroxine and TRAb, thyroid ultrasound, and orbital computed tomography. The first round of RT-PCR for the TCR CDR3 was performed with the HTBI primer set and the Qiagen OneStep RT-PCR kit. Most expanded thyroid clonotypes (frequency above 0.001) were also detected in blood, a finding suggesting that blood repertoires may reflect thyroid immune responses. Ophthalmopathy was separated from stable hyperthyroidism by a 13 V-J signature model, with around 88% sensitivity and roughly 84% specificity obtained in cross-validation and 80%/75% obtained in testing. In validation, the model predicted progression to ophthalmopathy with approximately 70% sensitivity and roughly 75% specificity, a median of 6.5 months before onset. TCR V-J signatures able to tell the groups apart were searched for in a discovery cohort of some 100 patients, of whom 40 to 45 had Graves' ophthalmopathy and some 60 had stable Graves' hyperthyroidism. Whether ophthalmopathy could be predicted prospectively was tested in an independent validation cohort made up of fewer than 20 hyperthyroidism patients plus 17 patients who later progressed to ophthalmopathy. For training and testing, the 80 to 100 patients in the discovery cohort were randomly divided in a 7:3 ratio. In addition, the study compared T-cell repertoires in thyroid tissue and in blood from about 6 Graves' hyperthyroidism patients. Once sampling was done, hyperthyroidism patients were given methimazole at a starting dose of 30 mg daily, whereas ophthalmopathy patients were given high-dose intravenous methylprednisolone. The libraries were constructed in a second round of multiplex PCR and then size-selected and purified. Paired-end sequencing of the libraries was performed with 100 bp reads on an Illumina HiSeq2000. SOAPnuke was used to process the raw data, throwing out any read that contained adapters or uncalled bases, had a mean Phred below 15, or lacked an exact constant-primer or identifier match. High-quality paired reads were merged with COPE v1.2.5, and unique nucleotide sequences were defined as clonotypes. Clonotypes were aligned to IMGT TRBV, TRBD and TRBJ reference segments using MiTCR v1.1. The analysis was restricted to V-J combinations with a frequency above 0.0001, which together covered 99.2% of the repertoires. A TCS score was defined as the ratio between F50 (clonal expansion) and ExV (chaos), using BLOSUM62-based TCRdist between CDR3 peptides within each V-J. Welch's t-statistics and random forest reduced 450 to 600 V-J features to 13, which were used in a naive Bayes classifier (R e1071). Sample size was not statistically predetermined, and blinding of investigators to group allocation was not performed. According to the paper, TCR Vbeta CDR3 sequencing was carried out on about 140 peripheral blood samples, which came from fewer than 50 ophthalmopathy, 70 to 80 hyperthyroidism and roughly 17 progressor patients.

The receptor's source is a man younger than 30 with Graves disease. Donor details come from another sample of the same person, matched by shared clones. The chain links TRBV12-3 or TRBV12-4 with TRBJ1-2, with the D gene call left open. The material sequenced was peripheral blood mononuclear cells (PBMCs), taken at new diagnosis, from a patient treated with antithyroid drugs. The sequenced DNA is TGTGCCAGCAGTTCAGACATCTCCTATGGCTACACCTTC. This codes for CASSSDISYGYTF.